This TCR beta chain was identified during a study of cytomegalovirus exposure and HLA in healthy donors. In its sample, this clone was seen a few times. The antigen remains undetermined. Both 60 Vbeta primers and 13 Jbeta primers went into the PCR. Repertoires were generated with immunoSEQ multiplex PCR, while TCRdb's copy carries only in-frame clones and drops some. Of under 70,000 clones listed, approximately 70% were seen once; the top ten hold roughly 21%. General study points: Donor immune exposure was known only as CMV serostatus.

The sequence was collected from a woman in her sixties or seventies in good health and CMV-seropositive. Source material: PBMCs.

CDR3 sequence: CASSQDGGQGSEAFF. CDR3 nucleotide sequence: TGCGCCAGCAGCCAAGATGGGGGACAGGGCTCTGAAGCTTTCTTT. V and J are TRBV4-3 and TRBJ1-1; 9 positions match TRBD1. From germline, CDR1 is LGHNA and CDR2 YSLEER. This CDR3 has 15 amino acids. The V and J ends lost 0 bases and 6 bases, in that order; junction bases with no gene match: 5.